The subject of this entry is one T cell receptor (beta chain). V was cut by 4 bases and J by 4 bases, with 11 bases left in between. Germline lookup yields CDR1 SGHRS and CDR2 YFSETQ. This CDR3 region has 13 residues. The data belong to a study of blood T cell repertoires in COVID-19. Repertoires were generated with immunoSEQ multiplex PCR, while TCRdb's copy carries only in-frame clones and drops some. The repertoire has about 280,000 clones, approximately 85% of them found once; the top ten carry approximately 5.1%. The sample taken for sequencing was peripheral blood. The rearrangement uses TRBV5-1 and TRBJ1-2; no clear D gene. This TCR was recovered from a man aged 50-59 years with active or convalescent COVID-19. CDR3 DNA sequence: TGCGCCAGCAGCCCAGGTGGCTTCTATGGCTACACCTTC. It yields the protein CASSPGGFYGYTF.